The T cell receptor beta chain described here comes from a study of cytomegalovirus exposure and HLA in healthy donors. Study observations and caveats: Some public TCRs appeared in many individuals, while most sequences were rare. Overall, some 160 TCR beta chains were annotated as cytomegalovirus-associated.

On this clone itself: Its specificity is not known.

Assay used: immunoSEQ multiplex PCR; TCRdb lists only in-frame clones, some missing. The table lists tens of thousands of clones, more than 70% of them singletons. Separation from the roughly 670-subject first cohort characterized the roughly 120-subject validation cohort, to which the donors belonged. CDR1 is MGHRA, CDR2 YSYEKL, per germline. V was shortened by 0 bases and J by 3 bases, with 23 bases between the two germline ends. This CDR3 is built from 19 residues. Sample: PBMCs. The chain uses TRBV4-1 and TRBJ1-2; D perhaps matches TRBD1 (6 bases). The TCR originated in a woman aged 18-35 years in good health and CMV-seropositive. This CDR3 is CASSQDGTGLRKKDYGYTF. In nucleotides, the CDR3 is TGCGCCAGCAGCCAAGATGGAACAGGGCTCCGTAAAAAAGACTATGGCTACACCTTC.